The clone carrying this T cell receptor beta chain was detected only a few times. The entry originates in a study of patients and donors after allogeneic stem cell transplantation. From the RT-PCR reads, TCRdb called clonotypes with MiXCR, one entry per CDR3 protein. Of 800,000 to 1,000,000 distinct CDR3 sequences listed, 18% are singletons. CDR3 length: 12 amino acids. J was trimmed by 5 bases and V by 8 bases; bases with no gene match: 1. The receptor was derived from a human donor who was either an allogeneic HSCT recipient or a stem cell or donor lymphocyte infusion donor (not recorded which). It is not recorded whose cells these are; they may come from a transplant donor. Specimen: blood, either unsorted or a sorted T cell fraction (not recorded which). The chain is built from TRBV12-3 or TRBV12-4 and TRBJ2-1; 9 bases fit TRBD2. The CDR3: CASGTSHNEQFF. In DNA form, the CDR3 reads TGTGCCAGCGGGACTAGCCACAATGAGCAGTTCTTC.